This T cell receptor beta chain was documented in a study of control samples from healthy donors and cancer patients. The protocol was immunoSEQ multiplex PCR, while the TCRdb copy is restricted to in-frame clones and leaves out a portion. The table lists over 110,000 clones, just under 95% of them singletons. Germline CDR1 reads SEHNR; CDR2 reads FQNEAQ (reference sequence). V lost 3 bases, J lost 5 bases, and 7 bases lay in between. CDR3 size: 12 residues. Sequences were obtained from blood. The V and J genes are TRBV7-9 and TRBJ1-1; D call uncertain. The source of this sequence is a young man in good health. This CDR3 reads CASSFSRTEAFF. For the CDR3, the DNA is TGTGCCAGCAGCTTTAGTAGGACTGAAGCTTTCTTT. Full variable domain (rest looked up from reference TRBV7-9 and TRBJ1-1): DTGVSQNPRHKITKRGQNVTFRCDPISEHNRLYWYRQTLGQGPEFLTYFQNEAQLEKSRLLSDRFSAERPKGSFSTLEIQRTEQGDSAMYLCASSFSRTEAFFGQGTRLTVV.